The sequence of this T cell receptor beta chain was determined in a study of human T cells and chemical hapten exposure. Indicated time point: pre-sensitization, week 0. Treatment of the sample: therapeutic diphenylcyclopropenone sensitization with weekly scalp DPC. Alopecia patients, 18 to 70 years old and DPC-suitable, served as donors. Total RNA came from unfractionated whole blood. Unique molecular identifiers were attached to individual cDNA molecules within the library. Original data processing: Samples had a median of around 100,000 TCRs, ranging roughly 23,224 to 750,000. From the RACE reads, TCRdb called clonotypes with MiXCR, one entry per CDR3 protein. In this record, the V and J calls reflect TCRdb's handling and not the investigators' own analysis. Of around 350,000 distinct CDR3 sequences detected, about 5% appear once; the ten largest clones hold around 8.6%. This clonotype was seen at least ten times. The CDR3 ends on some other residue instead of the conserved phenylalanine or tryptophan, so this is likely a read error. The DNA is omitted, as the CDR3 cannot be located on it reliably, and the CDR3 follows TCRdb's listing.

In germline, CDR1 is SEHNR, CDR2 FQNEAQ (reference sequence). The CDR3 comprises 12 residues, both ends counted. The sequence came from a woman under 30 with alopecia areata. Some clones in this sample may be carry-over from other donors' samples. Source: whole blood, taken in connection with sensitization to the hapten diphenylcyclopropenone (DPC). This chain joins TRBV7-9 and TRBJ2-7; the table's D call, TRBD1, has no DNA check behind it. CDR3 sequence reads: CASSNSGQGRRL.